Following are 14 T cell receptor beta chains from one sample sequenced in a study of OX40 agonist ivuxolimab in advanced cancers. Clones were read by immunoSEQ multiplex PCR, and TCRdb kept only the in-frame ones, dropping some. The sample carries about 120,000 clones, over 75% recorded once. Specimen: CD4+ or CD8+ T cells sorted from blood, collected in a trial of the OX40 agonist ivuxolimab. The source is an adult with an advanced solid tumor such as melanoma, head and neck, liver or kidney cancer.

A word on this clone: This sample also contains other DNA sequences that code for the same CDR3. The rearrangement links TRBV30 to TRBJ2-6, with D perhaps TRBD1 or TRBD2 (6 bases each). Germline CDR1 reads GTSNPN; CDR2 reads SVGIG (reference sequence). Trimming left V 3 bases short and J 3 bases short, with 12 bases between. The CDR3 runs to 15 residues. The CDR3 DNA reads as TGTGCCTGGAGCGAGGGGGGATATGGGGCCAACGTCCTGACTTTC. As protein: CAWSEGGYGANVLTF.

The chain combines TRBV7-2 with TRBJ1-2; maybe TRBD1 (5 bases). The CDR3 covers 14 residues. Trimming removed 1 base from V and 0 bases from J, with 6 bases in between. The germline gives CDR1 SGHTA, CDR2 FQGNSA. This chain's CDR3 is CASSLDRTNYGYTF. CDR3 coding DNA: TGTGCCAGCAGCTTAGACAGGACTAACTATGGCTACACCTTC. Filled out from reference TRBV7-2 and TRBJ1-2, the complete variable domain reads GAGVSQSPSNKVTEKGKDVELRCDPISGHTALYWYRQSLGQGLEFLIYFQGNSAPDKSGLPSDRFSAERTGGSVSTLTIQRTQQEDSAVYLCASSLDRTNYGYTFGSGTRLTVV.

The chain carries TRBV5-1 and TRBJ2-3; 7 positions agree with TRBD1. Germline V gene lookup returns CDR1 SGHRS and CDR2 YFSETQ. The CDR3 covers 15 residues. V lost 4 bases to trimming and J lost 1 base; unmatched junction nucleotides: 6. The CDR3 region is CASSEQGLRTDTQYF. The CDR3 coding sequence is TGCGCCAGCAGCGAACAGGGGTTACGCACAGATACGCAGTATTTT.

The chain uses TRBV11-2 and TRBJ2-1; D is uncertain. Deletions cut 5 bases from V and 2 bases from J, with 4 bases between. CDR3 length: 12 amino acids. Per germline, CDR1 SGHAT and CDR2 FQNNGV. The CDR3 spells CASSITYNEQFF. CDR3 DNA: TGTGCCAGCAGCATAACCTACAATGAGCAGTTCTTC.

The chain has TRBV5-1 and TRBJ2-2, with 10 bases matching TRBD2. V lost 3 bases, J lost 3 bases, and 5 bases stayed unmatched. Germline V gene data show CDR1 as SGHRS and CDR2 as YFSETQ. The CDR3 covers 16 residues. The CDR3 reads CASSSLAGGDTGELFF. In DNA, the CDR3 is TGCGCCAGCAGCTCCTTAGCGGGGGGAGACACCGGGGAGCTGTTTTTT.

The chain is built from TRBV6-5 and TRBJ1-5; D uncertain. Germline CDR1 reads MNHEY; CDR2 reads SVGAGI. V dropped 4 bases and J dropped 3 bases, with 16 bases sitting between them. The CDR3 runs to 16 residues. Here the CDR3 DNA reads TGTGCCAGCAGTTCGACCGGTCTAGGAACCAATCAGCCCCAGCATTTT. This gives the protein CASSSTGLGTNQPQHF.

This chain uses TRBV5-1 with TRBJ1-1; TRBD1 matches at 7 bases. Trimming removed 0 bases from V and 6 bases from J; junction bases left unmatched: 8. Germline V gene lookup returns CDR1 SGHRS and CDR2 YFSETQ. The CDR3 runs 15 residues. The CDR3 sequence is CASSLVDREGAEAFF. The CDR3 DNA reads TGCGCCAGCAGCTTGGTTGACAGGGAGGGGGCTGAAGCTTTCTTT.

The sample holds one count of this clone. The chain has TRBV18 and TRBJ2-5; 8 bases fit TRBD1. The junction had 17 bases not matched to a gene; V was cut back by 3 bases and J by 5 bases. Germline CDR1 and CDR2: KGHSH and LQKENI. This CDR3 has 18 residues. CDR3 coding DNA: TGTGCCAGCTCACCCCCCAGACAGGGGACCCTAACGGGGGAGACCCAGTACTTC. Protein sequence: CASSPPRQGTLTGETQYF.

The V call is TRBV6-5, the J call TRBJ1-1; D might be TRBD1 (5 bases). The CDR3 consists of 14 residues. CDR1 MNHEY and CDR2 SVGAGI come from the germline V gene. The V and J ends lost 2 bases and 5 bases respectively, with 12 bases between them. CDR3 coding DNA: TGTGCCAGCAGTTACCAGGGTGCCATGACTGAAGCTTTCTTT. As protein: CASSYQGAMTEAFF.

The chain employs TRBV28 and TRBJ2-4; possibly TRBD2 for D (5 bases). The CDR3 has 15 residues. The germline V and J ends were trimmed by 4 bases and 6 bases, with 16 bases remaining between them. CDR1 is MDHEN and CDR2 is SYDVKM in the germline V gene. CDR3 sequence (DNA): TGTGCCAGCAGTTCCCCCGGGGAGCGGTTAAACATTCAGTACTTC. It translates to CASSSPGERLNIQYF. The full variable domain, with the rest looked up from reference TRBV28 and TRBJ2-4, is DVKVTQSSRYLVKRTGEKVFLECVQDMDHENMFWYRQDPGLGLRLIYFSYDVKMKEKGDIPEGYSVSREKKERFSLILESASTNQTSMYLCASSSPGERLNIQYFGAGTRLSVL.

The V gene is TRBV7-3, the J gene TRBJ2-5; D may be TRBD1 (6 bases). CDR3 length: 14 amino acids. Trimming took 2 bases from V and 4 from J, leaving 11 bases between them. The germline V gene encodes CDR1 SGHTA and CDR2 FQGTGA. The CDR3 reads CASSLAGAGETQYF. The CDR3 nucleotides are TGTGCCAGCAGCTTAGCAGGGGCCGGAGAGACCCAGTACTTC.

The chain combines TRBV27 with TRBJ2-5; D is perhaps TRBD2 (6 bases). CDR1 and CDR2 from the germline V gene are MNHEY and SMNVEV (reference sequence). The CDR3 is 13 residues long. V was clipped by 6 bases and J by 7 bases, with 15 bases between them. CDR3 region: CASRPNTGGTQYF. The CDR3 DNA follows: TGTGCCAGCAGACCCAATACCGGGGGGACCCAGTACTTC.

V and J are TRBV6-4 and TRBJ2-3; D is undetermined. Germline V gives CDR1 MRHNA, CDR2 SNTAGT. Trimming cost V 0 bases and J 9 bases, with 10 bases left between them. The CDR3 extends over 13 amino acids. The CDR3 region has the DNA TGTGCCAGCAGTGACTCAAGGAAAGGAACGCAGTATTTT. Protein sequence: CASSDSRKGTQYF.

The CDR3 coding sequence is TGTGCCAGCAGCTCAGGGAGGGGGCCACAAGAGACCCAGTACTTC. It translates to CASSSGRGPQETQYF. The chain couples TRBV5-6 to TRBJ2-5, with D perhaps given as TRBD1 or TRBD2 (7 bases each). V dropped 3 bases and J dropped 2 bases, with 14 bases sitting between them. Germline V gene sequence: CDR1 SGHDT, CDR2 YYEEEE. This CDR3 has 15 amino acids.